The rows below give T cell receptor beta chains drawn from one sample of a study of cytomegalovirus exposure and HLA in healthy donors. The protocol was immunoSEQ multiplex PCR, while the TCRdb copy is restricted to in-frame clones and leaves out a portion. The repertoire has more than 35,000 clones, more than 50% of them found once; the top ten carry 6.2%. Input material: PBMCs. Receptors originate from a woman in her 40s in good health and CMV-seropositive. The CDR3 runs from the conserved cysteine through the conserved F or W. A D gene is named only where the DNA matches it firmly. Some rows mark clone size as missing; the rest say once, few, many or name a class of expanded clone.

clone_size j_call d_call v_call cdr3_nt cdr3_aa
- TRBJ2-1 - TRBV5-4 TGTGCCAGCAGCTTGGCGGAGAATGAGCAGTTCTTC CASSLAENEQFF
- TRBJ2-5 TRBD2 TRBV6-6 TGTGCCAGCAGTCGAACTAGCGGGGGGAACCAAGAGACCCAGTACTTC CASSRTSGGNQETQYF
- TRBJ2-5 - TRBV30 TGTGCCTGGACCCAGGGACTGTCCTTTCAAGAGACCCAGTACTTC CAWTQGLSFQETQYF
- TRBJ2-3 TRBD2 TRBV6-5 TGTGCCAGCAGCGGGACTAGGTCAGATACGCAGTATTTT CASSGTRSDTQYF
- TRBJ1-2 - TRBV14 TGTGCCAGCAGCCAAATCAGGCCGGGGGAGGGCGGCTACACCTTC CASSQIRPGEGGYTF
- TRBJ2-3 TRBD2 TRBV10-3 TGTGCCATCAGTGAGTCGCGGGGGGGCCCCTCGGATACGCAGTATTTT CAISESRGGPSDTQYF
- TRBJ1-1 - TRBV30 TGTGCCTGGAGTGTTTCGGGAGATGAAGCTTTCTTT CAWSVSGDEAFF
few TRBJ1-1 - TRBV5-8 TGTGCCAGCAGCTTACAATTACAGGGCCCGAACACTGAAGCTTTCTTT CASSLQLQGPNTEAFF
- TRBJ2-2 - TRBV18 TGTGCCAGCTCACCGGGCGGGGACAACACCGGGGAGCTGTTTTTT CASSPGGDNTGELFF
once TRBJ1-6 - TRBV5-1 TGCGCCAGCAGTCGGGGGGAAAGCTCCTATAATTCACCCCTCCACTTT CASSRGESSYNSPLHF
- TRBJ1-1 - TRBV29-1 TGCAGCGTGGGCCTGAACACTGAAGCTTTCTTT CSVGLNTEAFF
few TRBJ2-3 - TRBV7-3 TGTGCCAGCAGCCCCTGGTCGGGCACAGATACGCAGTATTTT CASSPWSGTDTQYF
few TRBJ2-3 TRBD1 TRBV6-4 TGTGCCAGCAGTGCCGGGACAGGGGCAGATACGCAGTATTTT CASSAGTGADTQYF
few TRBJ2-5 TRBD1 TRBV7-3 TGTGCCAGCAGCAAAACAGGGGTGGTAGAGACCCAGTACTTC CASSKTGVVETQYF
- TRBJ2-1 - TRBV11-2 TGTGCCAGCAGCTTAGGGGCTTCTAAATCCTACAATGAGCAGTTCTTC CASSLGASKSYNEQFF